This T cell receptor (beta chain) is from a study of low-dose radiotherapy and immunotherapy resistance in tumors. The CDR3 totals 16 residues. Germline CDR1 is SGDLS and CDR2 is YYNGEE. V was shortened by 3 bases and J by 4 bases, with 17 bases between the two germline ends. Time point noted: before trial treatment. Alpha- and beta-chain coverage of first-strand cDNA came from TRAV- and TRBV-specific primers. TCRs were put through 20 PCR cycles of amplification with Phusion. A constant-region primer and the V-primer adapter served as the primer pair. One entry per CDR3 protein, called by TCRdb with MiXCR from the reads. This table has 35,000 to 50,000 distinct CDR3 sequences, 25% to 40% appearing once.

This clonotype was obtained from a male donor with gallbladder cancer. V and J are TRBV9 and TRBJ1-3; D not certain. The sequenced sample was PBMCs, obtained before treatment. The CDR3 bases are TGTGCCAGCAGCGGAATTCAGCGGGAGCGAGGAAACACCATATATTTT. Translating gives CASSGIQRERGNTIYF.